This passage covers 16 T cell receptor beta chains from one sample sequenced in a study of spatial heterogeneity in lung cancer. TCRdb used MiXCR to reprocess the 5' RACE reads, holding one entry per CDR3 protein. The sample includes roughly 70,000 distinct CDR3 sequences, roughly 14% of them seen just once. Time point defined: sample taken at primary tumor resection. No cell sorting; template was whole RNA from tumor, lung tissue or PBMC. Sequences were derived from PBMCs, sampled at surgery. These receptors were obtained from a male donor with early-stage non-small cell lung cancer.

This clonotype was seen a handful of times. This chain uses TRBV5-1 with TRBJ1-4, with D perhaps TRBD1 (5 bases). The germline CDR1 and CDR2 sequences are SGHRS and YFSETQ. The CDR3 extends over 15 amino acids. Trimming took 1 base from V and 0 from J, leaving 7 bases between them. The CDR3 loop is CASSLSQATNEKLFF. Written as DNA, the CDR3 is TGCGCCAGCAGCTTGTCACAGGCAACTAATGAAAAACTGTTTTTT.

In its sample, this clonotype was seen a few times. The rearrangement links TRBV4-3 to TRBJ1-1; tentatively, D is TRBD1 (5 bases). Trimming cost V 0 bases and J 1 base, with 9 bases left between them. The germline V gene encodes CDR1 LGHNA and CDR2 YSLEER. The CDR3 totals 15 residues. The chain's CDR3 is CASSQEADRNTEAFF. Here the CDR3 DNA reads TGCGCCAGCAGCCAAGAGGCAGACAGGAACACTGAAGCTTTCTTT.

This clonotype was seen more than once but under ten times. V and J are TRBV27 and TRBJ1-2; 7 bases line up with TRBD1. CDR1 MNHEY and CDR2 SMNVEV come from the germline V gene (reference sequence). The junction had 4 bases not matched to a gene; V was cut back by 4 bases and J by 8 bases. This CDR3 has 12 amino acids. The CDR3 loop reads CASSSSGGGYTF. The CDR3 bases are TGTGCCAGCAGTTCATCAGGGGGAGGCTACACCTTC.

This clonotype was seen at least ten times. The chain carries TRBV28 and TRBJ2-5; 10 bases map to TRBD2. Germline V gene sequence: CDR1 MDHEN, CDR2 SYDVKM. The CDR3 is 14 residues long. J lost 4 bases, V lost 7 bases, and 6 bases had no gene match. CDR3 sequence reads: CASNPLAGAETQYF. The CDR3 DNA sequence: TGTGCCAGCAATCCTCTAGCGGGAGCAGAGACCCAGTACTTC.

In its sample, this clonotype was seen many times. The chain carries TRBV18 and TRBJ2-7; TRBD1 agrees at 9 bases. The trim removed 5 bases at V and 2 bases at J, leaving 4 bases unmatched. The CDR3 runs 14 residues. Germline V lookup: CDR1 KGHSH, CDR2 LQKENI. The CDR3 coding sequence is TGTGCCAGCTCAAAGGGACAGGGAACCTACGAGCAGTACTTC. It specifies CASSKGQGTYEQYF.

This rearrangement joins TRBV28 to TRBJ2-3, with 8 positions matching TRBD2. Germline assignment: CDR1 MDHEN and CDR2 SYDVKM. Trimming removed 5 bases from V and 2 bases from J; junction bases left unmatched: 21. The CDR3 is 20 amino acids. CDR3 loop: CASSASLAGRTSENTDTQYF. CDR3 sequence (DNA): TGTGCCAGCAGTGCCTCCTTAGCGGGAAGAACGTCGGAAAACACAGATACGCAGTATTTT. Full variable domain (outside the CDR3, taken from reference TRBV28 and TRBJ2-3): DVKVTQSSRYLVKRTGEKVFLECVQDMDHENMFWYRQDPGLGLRLIYFSYDVKMKEKGDIPEGYSVSREKKERFSLILESASTNQTSMYLCASSASLAGRTSENTDTQYFGPGTRLTVL.

V usage is TRBV6-5 and J usage is TRBJ2-6; D gene uncertain. Germline values: CDR1 MNHEY, CDR2 SVGAGI. Trimming removed 4 bases from V and 0 bases from J, with 19 bases in between. The CDR3 runs 19 residues. CDR3 DNA sequence: TGTGCCAGCAGTTTAACGTTTACCCCTACTCGCTCTGGGGCCAACGTCCTGACTTTC. Translating gives CASSLTFTPTRSGANVLTF.

The chain is built from TRBV2 and TRBJ2-5; D may be TRBD2 (6 bases). CDR1 and CDR2 (germline): SNHLY, FYNNEI. V was trimmed by 8 bases and J by 3 bases, leaving 13 bases between them. This CDR3 contains 13 residues. This CDR3 is CASQRAWEETQYF. The CDR3 nucleotides are TGTGCCAGCCAGCGGGCGTGGGAAGAGACCCAGTACTTC. Looking up the rest from reference TRBV2 and TRBJ2-5 gives the full variable domain: EPEVTQTPSHQVTQMGQEVILRCVPISNHLYFYWYRQILGQKVEFLVSFYNNEISEKSEIFDDQFSVERPDGSNFTLKIRSTKLEDSAMYFCASQRAWEETQYFGPGTRLLVL.

This sequence joins TRBV5-8 and TRBJ2-7, with TRBD1 as a possible D gene (6 bases). CDR3 length: 13 amino acids. The germline gives CDR1 SGHTS, CDR2 YDEGEE. V was cut by 4 bases and J by 0 bases, with 8 bases left in between. Written as DNA, the CDR3 is TGTGCCAGCAGCCAGGGGCGCTCCTACGAGCAGTACTTC. Amino acids: CASSQGRSYEQYF.

This clonotype was seen a handful of times. V usage is TRBV7-9 and J usage is TRBJ2-2; unclear D gene. The CDR3 extends over 11 amino acids. Trimming shortened V by 7 bases and J by 5 bases, and 5 bases separated the two germline ends. Per germline, CDR1 SEHNR and CDR2 FQNEAQ (reference sequence). The CDR3 reads CASTGTGELFF. In DNA form, the CDR3 reads TGTGCCAGCACGGGTACCGGGGAGCTGTTTTTT.

The rearrangement links TRBV28 to TRBJ2-3; a weak D match, TRBD2 (5 bases). V shed 6 bases and J shed 10 bases, with 14 bases lying between them. The germline gives CDR1 MDHEN, CDR2 SYDVKM. The CDR3 sequence is 12 residues long. The CDR3 protein is CASSPGGWSQYF. In nucleotides, the CDR3 is TGTGCCAGCAGCCCCGGCGGGTGGTCGCAGTATTTT.

This clonotype was detected only a few times. This chain joins TRBV12-3 or TRBV12-4 and TRBJ2-3; D is unclear. CDR3 size: 15 residues. Trimming took off 6 bases at V and 4 bases at J, with 17 bases between the two ends. CDR3 loop: CASSPSPFTADTQYF. CDR3 DNA sequence: TGTGCCAGCAGCCCCTCTCCGTTTACCGCAGATACGCAGTATTTT.

The rearrangement joins TRBV30 to TRBJ2-7; D may match TRBD1 or TRBD2 (5 bases each). Trimming pared 0 bases from V and 5 bases from J, leaving 11 bases between. Germline V gene lookup returns CDR1 GTSNPN and CDR2 SVGIG (reference sequence). The CDR3 spans 13 residues. Here the CDR3 reads CAWSVGAVNEQYF. The CDR3 region has the DNA TGTGCCTGGAGTGTCGGGGCGGTGAACGAGCAGTACTTC.

V gene TRBV30 combines with J gene TRBJ2-7; D gene uncertain. The CDR3 has 13 amino acids. Deletions cut 2 bases from V and 2 bases from J, with 10 bases between. Germline V lookup: CDR1 GTSNPN, CDR2 SVGIG (reference sequence). The CDR3 reads CAWSSKQTYEQYF. The CDR3 DNA sequence: TGTGCCTGGAGTTCGAAACAGACCTACGAGCAGTACTTC.

The CDR3 reads CASSRQGKDTEAFF. As DNA, the CDR3 is TGTGCCAGCTCTCGACAGGGAAAGGACACTGAAGCTTTCTTT. The V call is TRBV18, the J call TRBJ1-1; TRBD1 matches at 7 bases. This CDR3 has 14 residues. Germline V gives CDR1 KGHSH, CDR2 LQKENI. Trimming took 6 bases from V and 3 from J; bases not matched to a gene: 7.

This chain links TRBV2 with TRBJ1-3, with D possibly matching TRBD1 (5 bases). Trimming pared 4 bases from V and 4 bases from J, leaving 11 bases between. Germline V CDR1 and CDR2: SNHLY, FYNNEI. The CDR3 has 14 amino acids. CDR3: CASSVPTEGNTIYF. In DNA, the CDR3 is TGTGCCAGCAGTGTCCCGACAGAGGGAAACACCATATATTTT.